This passage covers 9 T cell receptor beta chains from one sample sequenced in a study of PD-1 blockade in classical Hodgkin lymphoma. Exposure to brentuximab vedotin varied, and each patient had relapsed following autologous stem cell transplantation. Method: immunoSEQ multiplex PCR; TCRdb's copy keeps in-frame clones and lacks some. The sample includes 55,000 to 80,000 clones, about 91% of them seen just once. Sequencing used peripheral blood mononuclear cells (PBMCs), obtained at baseline. The receptors shown here come from a human donor with classical Hodgkin lymphoma.

The chain is built from TRBV11-2 and TRBJ1-5; D ambiguous. CDR1 is SGHAT and CDR2 is FQNNGV in the germline V gene. With 5 bases removed from V and 2 bases from J, the gap between germline ends came to 7 bases. The length of the CDR3 is 13 residues. CDR3 sequence (DNA): TGTGCCAGCAGCGTTGGTCGCAATCAGCCCCAGCATTTT. Translating gives CASSVGRNQPQHF.

This clone was observed once. The chain combines TRBV30 with TRBJ2-7, with 11 bases matching TRBD1. V lost 5 bases, J lost 3 bases, and 6 bases stayed unmatched. Germline-derived CDR1 and CDR2 are GTSNPN and SVGIG (reference sequence). The CDR3 length is 14 residues. CDR3 amino acids: CAWCWGTGGYEQYF. CDR3 DNA sequence: TGTGCCTGGTGTTGGGGGACAGGGGGCTACGAGCAGTACTTC.

CDR3 sequence (DNA): TGTGCCAGCAGTCCCCGGACAGTGAACACCGGGGAGCTGTTTTTT. This encodes CASSPRTVNTGELFF. V usage is TRBV9 and J usage is TRBJ2-2; tentative D call: TRBD1 (6 bases). The germline gives CDR1 SGDLS, CDR2 YYNGEE. The CDR3 is 15 amino acids. V was shortened by 5 bases and J by 1 base, with 12 bases between the two germline ends.

This clone was detected once. The J gene is TRBJ1-2, the V gene TRBV4-2, with TRBD1 matching over 9 bases. The CDR3 totals 14 residues. Looked up from germline, CDR1 is LGHNA and CDR2 is YNFKEQ. Trimming cost V 0 bases and J 8 bases; bases outside gene matches: 4. In DNA form, the CDR3 reads TGTGCCAGCAGCCAAGACACAGGGGGCCGGGGCTACACCTTC. As protein: CASSQDTGGRGYTF.

This sequence joins TRBV12-5 and TRBJ1-1; D may be TRBD1 (6 bases). The CDR3 extends over 15 amino acids. Trimming removed 7 bases at V and 0 bases at J, with 15 bases between. Germline V gene sequence: CDR1 LGHNT, CDR2 FRNRAP. The CDR3 reads CASALRTALNTEAFF. CDR3 bases: TGTGCTAGTGCCCTAAGGACAGCCTTGAACACTGAAGCTTTCTTT.

The chain combines TRBV7-2 with TRBJ2-3; a possible D gene is TRBD2 (6 bases). Germline loops: CDR1 SGHTA, CDR2 FQGNSA. CDR3 length: 15 amino acids. The V gene lost 2 bases and the J gene lost 4 bases, with 13 bases spanning the gap. The CDR3 loop reads CASSLISSSADTQYF. The CDR3 DNA follows: TGTGCCAGCAGCTTAATATCGTCTAGCGCAGATACGCAGTATTTT.

Here the CDR3 reads CASSPTRGGGTDTQYF. CDR3 sequence (DNA): TGTGCCAGTAGTCCTACGCGGGGCGGAGGCACAGATACGCAGTATTTT. The chain carries TRBV19 and TRBJ2-3; weak D call: TRBD2 (6 bases). CDR1 is LNHDA and CDR2 is SQIVND in the germline V gene (reference sequence). Trimming stripped 5 bases from V and 1 base from J, with 16 bases between. The CDR3 is 16 residues long.

The V and J genes are TRBV6-6 and TRBJ1-2; 7 nucleotides align to TRBD1. Trimming took 6 bases from V and 1 from J; bases not matched to a gene: 8. The CDR3 covers 15 residues. Germline values: CDR1 MNHNY, CDR2 SVGAGI (reference sequence). The CDR3 is CASRGGQPNNYGYTF. CDR3 nucleotide sequence: TGTGCCAGCAGGGGGGGACAGCCGAATAACTATGGCTACACCTTC.

CDR3 residues: CASSSPPGPSGRSYEQYF. The CDR3 DNA reads as TGTGCCAGCAGCTCCCCCCCCGGGCCTAGCGGACGCTCCTACGAGCAGTACTTC. This chain connects TRBV5-6 to TRBJ2-7; 7 bases match TRBD2. The CDR3 contains 18 residues. Per germline, CDR1 SGHDT and CDR2 YYEEEE. V lost 3 bases and J lost 0; bases outside the gene matches: 15.